The T cell receptor (beta chain) under discussion was sequenced for a study of blood T cell repertoires in COVID-19. This CDR3 has 14 residues. Germline V gives CDR1 SNHLY, CDR2 FYNNEI. V shed 4 bases and J 5 bases; nucleotides not matched to a gene: 7. This table comes from immunoSEQ multiplex PCR, and its TCRdb copy is limited to in-frame clones, with some not included. The sample has roughly 190,000 clones, 70% to 90% seen once. The chain has TRBV2 and TRBJ1-2, with 7 bases fitting TRBD1. The TCR originated in an elderly woman in a cohort sampled during active or convalescent COVID-19. The sequenced material came from peripheral blood. This CDR3 reads CASSAQGGSYGYTF. In DNA, the CDR3 is TGTGCCAGCAGTGCTCAGGGGGGTTCGTATGGCTACACCTTC.